This T cell receptor beta chain was profiled in a study of blood T cell repertoires in COVID-19. CDR1 is SGHVS, CDR2 FQNEAQ, per germline. This CDR3 has 18 amino acids. Unmatched junction bases numbered 14, after V lost 0 bases and J lost 7 bases. Assay: immunoSEQ multiplex PCR; the TCRdb copy retains only in-frame clones and omits some. This table has roughly 80,000 clones, around 88% appearing once. This receptor was identified in a woman at least 80 years old with acute or convalescent COVID-19. The specimen sequenced was peripheral blood. This chain uses TRBV7-8 with TRBJ1-5; the match to TRBD1 covers 8 bases. The CDR3 DNA is TGTGCCAGCAGCTTAGCCGATTATCGGACAGGGCGAAAACAGCCCCAGCATTTT. This sequence encodes CASSLADYRTGRKQPQHF.